The text below deals with one T cell receptor beta chain. Its specificity is not known. Amplification used 52 TRBV primers and 13 TRBJ primers. TCRdb's table, derived via immunoSEQ multiplex PCR, lists solely in-frame clones and lacks some. This sample has tens of thousands of clones, with roughly 93% found just once. Autoimmunity was present in every CD3G-deficient patient, worse in two. CD4+ T cells were divided by sorting: CD25-high CD127-low Tregs, CD25-low CD127-high conventional cells. This entry is derived from a study of regulatory T cells. Germline V CDR1 and CDR2: MNHNS, SASEGT. The CDR3 loop spans 13 amino acids. Trimming cost V 5 bases and J 1 base, with 3 bases left between them. Overall study findings and caveats: In CD3G-deficient patients, conventional CD4+ T cells were enriched for hydrophobic CDR3 residues at positions 6 and 7.

The chain has TRBV6-1 and TRBJ2-6; the D is unclear. The specimen was conventional CD4+ T cells sorted from blood. The TCR originated in a child younger than 10 with CD3G deficiency. For the CDR3, the DNA is TGTGCCAGCAGTAATTCTGGGGCCAACGTCCTGACTTTC. It translates to CASSNSGANVLTF.